The table lists the clone carrying this T cell receptor beta chain with a few counts. Its target is unknown. This sample was taken from a study of vaccination and CD4 T cells after COVID-19. The study, taken as a whole, reports: Spike mono-reactivity was shown by 304 of 307 vaccine-specific clones in convalescent patients. Counts of SARS-CoV-2-reactive clonotypes had a median that went from approximately 23 to 38, a nonsignificant change.

The Oncomine TCR Beta short-read assay was what sequenced the DNA obtained from cultured CD4+ T cells. A single record per CDR3 protein comes from TCRdb applying MiXCR to the PCR reads. The table records about 13,000 distinct CDR3 sequences, 74% of them present only once. Treatment given: approximately 9-day PBMC culture with coronavirus spike peptide pools or control peptides (ViraFEST assay). The CDR3 consists of 13 residues. Germline values: CDR1 MNHEY, CDR2 SVGAGI. V dropped 2 bases and J dropped 4; count of bases not matched to a gene: 1. The chain couples TRBV6-5 to TRBJ1-2, with TRBD1 matching over 7 bases. The source of this sequence is a human donor who received a COVID-19 vaccine. Source: CD4+ T cells from blood, cultured in vitro, taken after SARS-CoV-2 vaccination. CDR3 loop: CASSYHRGYGYTF. Written as DNA, the CDR3 is TGTGCCAGCAGTTACCACAGGGGCTATGGCTACACCTTC.